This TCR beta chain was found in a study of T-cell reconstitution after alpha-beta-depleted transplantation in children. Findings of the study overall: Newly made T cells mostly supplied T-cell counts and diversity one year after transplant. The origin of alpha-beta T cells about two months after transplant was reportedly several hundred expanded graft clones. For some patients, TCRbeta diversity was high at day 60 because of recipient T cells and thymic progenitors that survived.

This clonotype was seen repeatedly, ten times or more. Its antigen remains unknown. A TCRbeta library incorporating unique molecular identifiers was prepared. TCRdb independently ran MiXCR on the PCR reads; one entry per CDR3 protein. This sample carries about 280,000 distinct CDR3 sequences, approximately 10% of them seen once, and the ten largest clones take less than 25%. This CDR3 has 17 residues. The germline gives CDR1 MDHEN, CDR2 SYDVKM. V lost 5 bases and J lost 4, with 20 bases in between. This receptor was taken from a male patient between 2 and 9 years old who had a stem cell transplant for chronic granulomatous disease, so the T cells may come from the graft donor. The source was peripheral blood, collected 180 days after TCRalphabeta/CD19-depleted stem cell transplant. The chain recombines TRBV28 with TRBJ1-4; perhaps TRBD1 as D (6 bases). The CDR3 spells CASSPKWDKGFNEKLFF. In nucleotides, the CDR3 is TGTGCCAGCAGTCCCAAGTGGGACAAAGGTTTTAATGAAAAACTGTTTTTT.